This is a list of T cell receptor beta chains from one sample in a study of response to subunit inactivated influenza vaccine. From the RT-PCR reads, TCRdb called clonotypes with MiXCR, one entry per CDR3 protein. The sample includes 430,000 or so distinct CDR3 sequences, around 9.9% of them seen just once. This specimen consisted of PBMCs from blood, obtained around seven weeks after vaccination. The origin of the receptors is a man aged 50 to 59 who received an inactivated influenza vaccine. The CDR3 runs from the conserved cysteine through the conserved F or W. The order of the fields is CDR3 protein, CDR3 DNA, D gene, J gene, clone size, V gene. A D gene is named only where the DNA matches it firmly. Clone size, where shown, is once, few, many, or a class for clones that have expanded.

CDR3aa: CATSRDMGNQPQHF
CDR3nt: TGTGCCACCAGCAGAGATATGGGGAATCAGCCCCAGCATTTT
d_gene: NA
j_gene: TRBJ1-5
abundance: many
v_gene: TRBV15

CDR3aa: CASMPDARGSMNTEAFF
CDR3nt: TGTGCCAGCATGCCCGACGCGAGGGGCAGCATGAACACTGAAGCTTTCTTT
d_gene: NA
j_gene: TRBJ1-1
abundance: NA
v_gene: TRBV6-1

CDR3aa: CASSLAGGGFNEQFF
CDR3nt: TGCGCCAGCAGCTTAGCGGGAGGAGGGTTTAATGAGCAGTTCTTC
d_gene: TRBD2
j_gene: TRBJ2-1
abundance: many
v_gene: TRBV5-1

CDR3aa: CASSPRTGRVSGANVLTF
CDR3nt: TGTGCCAGCAGCCCTCGGACAGGGCGCGTCTCTGGGGCCAACGTCCTGACTTTC
d_gene: TRBD1
j_gene: TRBJ2-6
abundance: NA
v_gene: TRBV11-1

CDR3aa: CASSYNLGQLEDTQYF
CDR3nt: TGTGCCAGCAGTTACAACTTGGGACAGCTAGAAGATACGCAGTATTTT
d_gene: TRBD1
j_gene: TRBJ2-3
abundance: few
v_gene: TRBV6-2/TRBV6-3

CDR3aa: CSVTGGQETQYF
CDR3nt: TGCAGCGTCACGGGGGGGCAAGAGACCCAGTACTTC
d_gene: TRBD2
j_gene: TRBJ2-5
abundance: NA
v_gene: TRBV20-1

CDR3aa: CASSLFRGSLVETQYF
CDR3nt: TGTGCCAGCAGCTTATTCCGGGGCTCCCTTGTGGAGACCCAGTACTTC
d_gene: NA
j_gene: TRBJ2-5
abundance: NA
v_gene: TRBV7-2

CDR3aa: CASRPDPNLNEQFF
CDR3nt: TGTGCCAGCAGACCAGACCCGAATCTCAATGAGCAGTTCTTC
d_gene: NA
j_gene: TRBJ2-1
abundance: once
v_gene: TRBV7-2

CDR3aa: CASSLVLRTGGNEQFF
CDR3nt: TGTGCCAGCAGCTTAGTTCTCCGGACAGGGGGGAATGAGCAGTTCTTC
d_gene: TRBD1
j_gene: TRBJ2-1
abundance: NA
v_gene: TRBV11-2

CDR3aa: CASSQEPGNTGELFF
CDR3nt: TGCGCCAGCAGCCAAGAACCGGGAAACACCGGGGAGCTGTTTTTT
d_gene: NA
j_gene: TRBJ2-2
abundance: few
v_gene: TRBV4-3

CDR3aa: CSVEVPSGGFGGTQYF
CDR3nt: TGCAGCGTTGAAGTTCCTAGCGGGGGATTTGGAGGGACCCAGTACTTC
d_gene: TRBD2
j_gene: TRBJ2-5
abundance: few
v_gene: TRBV29-1

CDR3aa: CAISESNGAYEQYF
CDR3nt: TGTGCCATCAGTGAGTCGAATGGGGCCTACGAGCAGTACTTC
d_gene: NA
j_gene: TRBJ2-7
abundance: NA
v_gene: TRBV10-3

CDR3aa: CASSSIQGGGETQYF
CDR3nt: TGTGCCAGCAGCTCAATACAGGGAGGAGGAGAGACCCAGTACTTC
d_gene: NA
j_gene: TRBJ2-5
abundance: NA
v_gene: TRBV11-2

CDR3aa: CASRGTGEELVKNIQYF
CDR3nt: TGTGCCAGCAGGGGGACAGGGGAAGAGTTGGTCAAAAACATTCAGTACTTC
d_gene: TRBD1
j_gene: TRBJ2-4
abundance: NA
v_gene: TRBV12-3/TRBV12-4

CDR3aa: CASSPLAGEEADTQYF
CDR3nt: TGTGCCAGCAGTCCCCTGGCAGGGGAAGAGGCAGATACGCAGTATTTT
d_gene: NA
j_gene: TRBJ2-3
abundance: once
v_gene: TRBV28

CDR3aa: CASSPPGLAGGPHNEQFF
CDR3nt: TGTGCCAGCTCACCCCCGGGACTAGCGGGAGGGCCCCACAATGAGCAGTTCTTC
d_gene: TRBD2
j_gene: TRBJ2-1
abundance: NA
v_gene: TRBV18

CDR3aa: CASSVGQGPNSPLHF
CDR3nt: TGTGCCAGCAGCGTAGGACAGGGTCCCAATTCACCCCTCCACTTT
d_gene: TRBD1
j_gene: TRBJ1-6
abundance: few
v_gene: TRBV9

CDR3aa: CSAPDRANQPQHF
CDR3nt: TGCAGTGCTCCCGACAGGGCCAATCAGCCCCAGCATTTT
d_gene: TRBD1
j_gene: TRBJ1-5
abundance: many
v_gene: TRBV20-1

CDR3aa: CSAREYVRGPYNEQFF
CDR3nt: TGCAGTGCTAGAGAGTATGTGCGGGGCCCCTACAATGAGCAGTTCTTC
d_gene: NA
j_gene: TRBJ2-1
abundance: few
v_gene: TRBV20-1

CDR3aa: CASKKLEREQFF
CDR3nt: TGTGCCAGCAAGAAACTAGAGCGTGAGCAGTTCTTC
d_gene: NA
j_gene: TRBJ2-1
abundance: NA
v_gene: TRBV12-3/TRBV12-4

CDR3aa: CSATPDRPTYEQYF
CDR3nt: TGCAGTGCTACTCCGGACAGGCCAACCTACGAGCAGTACTTC
d_gene: TRBD1
j_gene: TRBJ2-7
abundance: NA
v_gene: TRBV20-1

CDR3aa: CASMTRVGSYNEQFF
CDR3nt: TGTGCCAGCATGACGCGGGTAGGATCATACAATGAGCAGTTCTTC
d_gene: NA
j_gene: TRBJ2-1
abundance: few
v_gene: TRBV6-2/TRBV6-3

CDR3aa: CASSPAGGRNTDTQYF
CDR3nt: TGTGCCAGCAGCCCAGCGGGGGGGCGTAACACAGATACGCAGTATTTT
d_gene: TRBD2
j_gene: TRBJ2-3
abundance: few
v_gene: TRBV14

CDR3aa: CASSSSTSGRANEQYF
CDR3nt: TGCGCCAGCAGCTCCTCGACTAGCGGGAGGGCCAACGAGCAGTACTTC
d_gene: TRBD2
j_gene: TRBJ2-7
abundance: NA
v_gene: TRBV7-8

CDR3aa: CASSQGSARGGLETQYF
CDR3nt: TGTGCCAGCAGCCAAGGTTCGGCGCGGGGGGGCTTAGAGACCCAGTACTTC
d_gene: TRBD2
j_gene: TRBJ2-5
abundance: few
v_gene: TRBV4-2

CDR3aa: CASSLYGTGKTNTQYF
CDR3nt: TGCGCCAGCAGCTTGTACGGGACAGGGAAAACAAATACGCAGTATTTT
d_gene: TRBD1
j_gene: TRBJ2-3
abundance: many
v_gene: TRBV5-1

CDR3aa: CASSAPNTGELFF
CDR3nt: TGTGCCAGCAGCGCCCCGAACACCGGGGAGCTGTTTTTT
d_gene: NA
j_gene: TRBJ2-2
abundance: many
v_gene: TRBV12-3/TRBV12-4

CDR3aa: CASSFPLAGAWELFF
CDR3nt: TGTGCCAGCAGCTTTCCCCTAGCGGGAGCGTGGGAGCTGTTTTTT
d_gene: TRBD2
j_gene: TRBJ2-2
abundance: few
v_gene: TRBV11-2

CDR3aa: CASSLAPHRVAYNEQFF
CDR3nt: TGTGCCAGCAGCTTAGCCCCCCACAGGGTGGCCTACAATGAGCAGTTCTTC
d_gene: NA
j_gene: TRBJ2-1
abundance: few
v_gene: TRBV7-6

CDR3aa: CASSLGGGVWYEQYF
CDR3nt: TGTGCCAGCAGCTTAGGAGGGGGCGTTTGGTACGAGCAGTACTTC
d_gene: TRBD1
j_gene: TRBJ2-7
abundance: NA
v_gene: TRBV7-2

CDR3aa: CASSTQEDYEQYF
CDR3nt: TGTGCCAGCAGCACGCAGGAGGACTACGAGCAGTACTTC
d_gene: NA
j_gene: TRBJ2-7
abundance: few
v_gene: TRBV7-9

CDR3aa: CASSLADSYNEQFF
CDR3nt: TGTGCCAGCTCCCTAGCGGACTCCTACAATGAGCAGTTCTTC
d_gene: TRBD2
j_gene: TRBJ2-1
abundance: many
v_gene: TRBV28

CDR3aa: CASSQGGAAGDQETQYF
CDR3nt: TGCGCCAGCAGCCAAGGAGGGGCGGCAGGCGACCAAGAGACCCAGTACTTC
d_gene: NA
j_gene: TRBJ2-5
abundance: NA
v_gene: TRBV4-1

CDR3aa: CSVEVGTRGETQYF
CDR3nt: TGCAGCGTTGAAGTCGGGACGAGGGGGGAGACCCAGTACTTC
d_gene: NA
j_gene: TRBJ2-5
abundance: many
v_gene: TRBV29-1

CDR3aa: CASSYGAGQRYNEQFF
CDR3nt: TGTGCCAGCAGTTACGGGGCGGGCCAGCGGTACAATGAGCAGTTCTTC
d_gene: NA
j_gene: TRBJ2-1
abundance: NA
v_gene: TRBV6-5

CDR3aa: CASSLAHEKLFF
CDR3nt: TGTGCCAGCAGTTTAGCACATGAAAAACTGTTTTTT
d_gene: NA
j_gene: TRBJ1-4
abundance: many
v_gene: TRBV12-3/TRBV12-4

CDR3aa: CASRVSGGLPTQYF
CDR3nt: TGTGCCAGCAGAGTATCAGGGGGTTTGCCGACCCAGTACTTC
d_gene: TRBD1
j_gene: TRBJ2-5
abundance: few
v_gene: TRBV6-1

CDR3aa: CASSQGTVKETQYF
CDR3nt: TGTGCCAGCAGCCAAGGGACGGTAAAAGAGACCCAGTACTTC
d_gene: NA
j_gene: TRBJ2-5
abundance: NA
v_gene: TRBV3-1

CDR3aa: CASSPMGGSGVDTQYF
CDR3nt: TGTGCCAGCAGCCCAATGGGGGGGAGTGGGGTAGATACGCAGTATTTT
d_gene: TRBD2
j_gene: TRBJ2-3
abundance: few
v_gene: TRBV7-3

CDR3aa: CASSHENNYGYTF
CDR3nt: TGTGCCAGCAGCCACGAGAATAACTATGGCTACACCTTC
d_gene: NA
j_gene: TRBJ1-2
abundance: few
v_gene: TRBV4-2

CDR3aa: CAISETRVNQPQHF
CDR3nt: TGTGCCATCAGTGAGACACGGGTCAATCAGCCCCAGCATTTT
d_gene: NA
j_gene: TRBJ1-5
abundance: many
v_gene: TRBV10-3

CDR3aa: CSAIGTVSAQHF
CDR3nt: TGCAGTGCTATCGGGACCGTCTCAGCCCAGCATTTT
d_gene: NA
j_gene: TRBJ1-5
abundance: many
v_gene: TRBV20-1

CDR3aa: CASRKGGVTDTQYF
CDR3nt: TGCGCCAGCAGGAAGGGGGGGGTCACAGATACGCAGTATTTT
d_gene: NA
j_gene: TRBJ2-3
abundance: NA
v_gene: TRBV4-1